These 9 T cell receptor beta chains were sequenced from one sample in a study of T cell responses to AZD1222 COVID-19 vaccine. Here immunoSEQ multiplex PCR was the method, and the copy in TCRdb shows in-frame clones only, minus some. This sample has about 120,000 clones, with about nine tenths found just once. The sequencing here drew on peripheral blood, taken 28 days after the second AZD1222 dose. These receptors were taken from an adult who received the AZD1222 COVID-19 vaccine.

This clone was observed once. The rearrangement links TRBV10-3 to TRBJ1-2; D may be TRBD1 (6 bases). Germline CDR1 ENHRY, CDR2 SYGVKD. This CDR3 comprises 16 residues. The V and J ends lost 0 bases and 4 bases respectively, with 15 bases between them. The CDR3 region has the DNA TGTGCCATCAGTGAGTCGAGATCGGGGGCCGGCTATGGCTACACCTTC. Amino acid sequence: CAISESRSGAGYGYTF.

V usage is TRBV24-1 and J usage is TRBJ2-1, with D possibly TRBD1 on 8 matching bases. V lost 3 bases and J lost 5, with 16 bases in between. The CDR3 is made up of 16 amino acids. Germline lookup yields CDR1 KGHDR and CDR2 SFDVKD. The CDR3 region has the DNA TGTGCCACCAGTGATGGGAGGGACAGGTTCCACAATGAGCAGTTCTTC. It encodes CATSDGRDRFHNEQFF.

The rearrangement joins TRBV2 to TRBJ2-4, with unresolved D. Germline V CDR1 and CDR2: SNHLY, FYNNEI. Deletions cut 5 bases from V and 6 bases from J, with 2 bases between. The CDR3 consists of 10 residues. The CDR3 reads CASSLNIQYF. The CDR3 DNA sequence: TGTGCCAGCAGTCTAAACATTCAGTACTTC.

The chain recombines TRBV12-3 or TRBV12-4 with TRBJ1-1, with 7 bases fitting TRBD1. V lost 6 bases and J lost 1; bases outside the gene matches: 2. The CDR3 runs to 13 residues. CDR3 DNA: TGTGCCAGCAGGGGGACAGCGAACACTGAAGCTTTCTTT. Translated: CASRGTANTEAFF.

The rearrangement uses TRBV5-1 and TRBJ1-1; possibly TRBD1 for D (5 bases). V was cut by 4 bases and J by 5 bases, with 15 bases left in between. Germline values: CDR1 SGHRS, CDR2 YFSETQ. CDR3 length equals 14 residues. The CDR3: CASSETGSGTEAFF. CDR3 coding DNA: TGCGCCAGCAGCGAAACAGGATCCGGGACTGAAGCTTTCTTT. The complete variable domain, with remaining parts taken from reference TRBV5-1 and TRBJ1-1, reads KAGVTQTPRYLIKTRGQQVTLSCSPISGHRSVSWYQQTPGQGLQFLFEYFSETQRNKGNFPGRFSGRQFSNSRSEMNVSTLELGDSALYLCASSETGSGTEAFFGQGTRLTVV.

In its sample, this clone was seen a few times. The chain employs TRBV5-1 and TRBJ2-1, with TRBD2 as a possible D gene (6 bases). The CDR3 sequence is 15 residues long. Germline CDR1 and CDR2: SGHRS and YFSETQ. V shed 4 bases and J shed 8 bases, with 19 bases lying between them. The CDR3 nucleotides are TGCGCCAGCAGCCCCCCAGGCGGGAACGGCGATGAGCAGTTCTTC. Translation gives CASSPPGGNGDEQFF.

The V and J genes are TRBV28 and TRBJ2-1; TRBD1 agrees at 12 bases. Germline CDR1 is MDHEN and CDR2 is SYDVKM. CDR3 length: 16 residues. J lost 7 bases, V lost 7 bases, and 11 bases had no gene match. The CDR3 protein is CASTFPGTGGSNEQFF. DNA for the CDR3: TGTGCCAGCACCTTCCCCGGGACAGGGGGCTCGAATGAGCAGTTCTTC.

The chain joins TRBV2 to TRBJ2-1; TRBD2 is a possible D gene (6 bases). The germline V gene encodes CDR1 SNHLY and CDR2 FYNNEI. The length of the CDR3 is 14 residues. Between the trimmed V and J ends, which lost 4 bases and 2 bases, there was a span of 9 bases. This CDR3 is CASSGLAPYNEQFF. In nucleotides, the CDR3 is TGTGCCAGCAGTGGGCTAGCGCCCTACAATGAGCAGTTCTTC.

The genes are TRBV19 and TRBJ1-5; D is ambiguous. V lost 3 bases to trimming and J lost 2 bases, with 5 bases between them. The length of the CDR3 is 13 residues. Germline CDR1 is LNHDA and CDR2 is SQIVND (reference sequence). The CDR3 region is CASSMFGNQPQHF. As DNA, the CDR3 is TGTGCCAGTAGTATGTTTGGCAATCAGCCCCAGCATTTT.